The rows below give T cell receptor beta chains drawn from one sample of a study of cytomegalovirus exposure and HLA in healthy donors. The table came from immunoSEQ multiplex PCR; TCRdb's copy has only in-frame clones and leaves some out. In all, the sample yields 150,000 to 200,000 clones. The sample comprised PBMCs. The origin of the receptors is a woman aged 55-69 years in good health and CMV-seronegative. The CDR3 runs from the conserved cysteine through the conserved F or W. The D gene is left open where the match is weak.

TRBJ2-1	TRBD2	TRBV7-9	TGTGCCAGCAGCAAAGGACTAGCGGTACGTAATGAGCAGTTCTTC	CASSKGLAVRNEQFF
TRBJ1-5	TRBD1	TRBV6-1	TGTGCCAGCAGTGTGGACAGGAGGGGGGTTGATCAGCCCCAGCATTTT	CASSVDRRGVDQPQHF
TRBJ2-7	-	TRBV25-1	TGTGCCAGCAGTGAATCTAAGGGGTCGGGTCACGGGTACGAGCAGTACTTC	CASSESKGSGHGYEQYF
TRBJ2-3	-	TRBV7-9	TGTGCCAGCAGCTTAGATCGTACAGGGCCAGATACGCAGTATTTT	CASSLDRTGPDTQYF
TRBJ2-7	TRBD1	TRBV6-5	TGTGCCAGCAGTCCGAGACCGACAGGGGTGGCCGAGCAGTACTTC	CASSPRPTGVAEQYF
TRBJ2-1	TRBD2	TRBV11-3	TGTGCCAGCAGCAGGGGGTTGACTAGCGGGGAGTGGAATGAGCAGTTCTTC	CASSRGLTSGEWNEQFF
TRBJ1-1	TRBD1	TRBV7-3	TGTGCCAGCAGCTTAATGGCAGGGGGAAGTGTCACTGAAGCTTTCTTT	CASSLMAGGSVTEAFF
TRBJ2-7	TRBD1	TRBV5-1	TGCGCCAGCAGCTTGGCCCTACAGGGGGCCGGCGAGCAGTACTTC	CASSLALQGAGEQYF
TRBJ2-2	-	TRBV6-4	TGTGCCAGCAGCCCCGAGGACTCGAACACCGGGGAGCTGTTTTTT	CASSPEDSNTGELFF
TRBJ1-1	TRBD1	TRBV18	TGTGCCAGCTCAGGGTGGGACAGTGGTGACACTGAAGCTTTCTTT	CASSGWDSGDTEAFF
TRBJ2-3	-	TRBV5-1	TGCGCCAGCAGCTTGGCGCAGGGCACAGATACGCAGTATTTT	CASSLAQGTDTQYF
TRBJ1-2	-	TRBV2	TGTGCCAGTGGAGCGGGGGCCCTTTATGGCTACACCTTC	CASGAGALYGYTF
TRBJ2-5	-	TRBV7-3	TGTGCCAGCAGCTTATCCCAGGGGCGAAGAGAGACCCAGTACTTC	CASSLSQGRRETQYF
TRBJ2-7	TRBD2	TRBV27	TGTGCCAGCAGTCCTACGGGACTAGCGGCGGTGGAGCAGTACTTC	CASSPTGLAAVEQYF
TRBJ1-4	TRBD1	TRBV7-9	TGTGCCAGCAGCTTAGAGGGGGACAGGGGGGCTAATGAAAAACTGTTTTTT	CASSLEGDRGANEKLFF
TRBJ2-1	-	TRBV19	TGTGCCAGTAGTATCGGTAAGAATGAGCAGTTCTTC	CASSIGKNEQFF
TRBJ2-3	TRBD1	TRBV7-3	TGTGCCAGCAGCTTATCAGGGGGTAGGACAGATACGCAGTATTTT	CASSLSGGRTDTQYF
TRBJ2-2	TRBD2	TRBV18	TGTGCCAGCTCACCTCCTGGGGGGGGTGTTAACACCGGGGAGCTGTTTTTT	CASSPPGGGVNTGELFF
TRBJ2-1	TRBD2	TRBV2	TGTGCCAGCGGGGAGGGCTCCTACAATGAGCAGTTCTTC	CASGEGSYNEQFF
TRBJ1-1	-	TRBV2	TGTGCCAGCAGCCTTGAGGGGGGGGCATTGAACACTGAAGCTTTCTTT	CASSLEGGALNTEAFF
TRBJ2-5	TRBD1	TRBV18	TGTGCCAGCTCACCATACCCCACAGGGGTGGGGGAAGAGACCCAGTACTTC	CASSPYPTGVGEETQYF
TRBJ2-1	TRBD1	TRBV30	TGTGCCTGGCTAACGGACAGGTACAATGAGCAGTTCTTC	CAWLTDRYNEQFF
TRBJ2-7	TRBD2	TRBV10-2	TGCGCCAGCAGTGGTACTAGCGGGAGGGCGGACGAGCAGTACTTC	CASSGTSGRADEQYF
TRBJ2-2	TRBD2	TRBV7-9	TGTGCCAGCAGCTCCTGGGGGGGAATCCGCACCGGGGAGCTGTTTTTT	CASSSWGGIRTGELFF
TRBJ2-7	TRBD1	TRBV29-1	TGCAGCGTGTCGGGACAGCCCTACGAGCAGTACTTC	CSVSGQPYEQYF
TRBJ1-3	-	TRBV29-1	TGCAGCGTACGGACAGCGAGCTCTGGAAACACCATATATTTT	CSVRTASSGNTIYF
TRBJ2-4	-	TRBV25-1	TGTGCTACATCAGGGTTTGGGCTAAACATTCAGTACTTC	CATSGFGLNIQYF
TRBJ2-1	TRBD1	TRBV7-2	TGTGCCAGCAGCTCTACAGGGGGCTCCTACAATGAGCAGTTCTTC	CASSSTGGSYNEQFF
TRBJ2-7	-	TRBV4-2	TGTGCCAGCAGCCCATCAGGGCAGGGGATCTACGAGCAGTACTTC	CASSPSGQGIYEQYF
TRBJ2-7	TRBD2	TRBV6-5	TGTGCCAGCAGGGGGCTAGCGGGACCCTACGAGCAGTACTTC	CASRGLAGPYEQYF
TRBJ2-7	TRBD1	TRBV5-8	TGTGCCAGCAGCCCCTGGACAGGGGGCGGCTACGAGCAGTACTTC	CASSPWTGGGYEQYF
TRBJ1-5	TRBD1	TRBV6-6	TGTGCCAGTAGGGACAGGGAGAAGGGGAGCAATCAGCCCCAGCATTTT	CASRDREKGSNQPQHF
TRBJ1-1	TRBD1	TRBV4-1	TGCGCCAGCAGCCCGGGGACAGGTTTTAACACTGAAGCTTTCTTT	CASSPGTGFNTEAFF
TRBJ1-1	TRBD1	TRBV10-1	TGCGCCAGCAGTGAATCCGGGACAGGTGAAGCTTTCTTT	CASSESGTGEAFF
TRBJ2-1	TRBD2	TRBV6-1	TGTGCCAGCAGTGGGATCCAGGGAGGGCTGGACAATGAGCAGTTCTTC	CASSGIQGGLDNEQFF
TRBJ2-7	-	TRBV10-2	TGCGCCAGCAGTGAGAGCAACGAGCAGTACTTC	CASSESNEQYF
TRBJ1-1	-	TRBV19	TGTGCCAGTAGTATGCGGACTGAAGCTTTCTTT	CASSMRTEAFF
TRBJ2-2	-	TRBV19	TGTGCCAGTAGTATAGTCGGGTCAGGGGAGCTGTTTTTT	CASSIVGSGELFF
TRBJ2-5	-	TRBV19	TGTGCCAGTAGCTTAGGGAGACCCCCGTACCAAGAGACCCAGTACTTC	CASSLGRPPYQETQYF
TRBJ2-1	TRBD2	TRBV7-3	TGTGCCAGCAGCCCAGGACTAGCGGGGGGCAATGAGCAGTTCTTC	CASSPGLAGGNEQFF
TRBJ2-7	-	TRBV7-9	TGTGCCAGCAGCTTATCGTCGGTCCGAACCTACGAGCAGTACTTC	CASSLSSVRTYEQYF
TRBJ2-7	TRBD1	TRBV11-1	TGTGCCAGCAGCCCGGGACAGGGCCCCTACGAGCAGTACTTC	CASSPGQGPYEQYF
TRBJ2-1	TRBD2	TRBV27	TGTGCCAGCAGTTCCCGGGACTATGACAATGAGCAGTTCTTC	CASSSRDYDNEQFF
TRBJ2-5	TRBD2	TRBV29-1	TGCAGCGTTGAGCACTGGACTAGCGGACCTCTGGAGACCCAGTACTTC	CSVEHWTSGPLETQYF
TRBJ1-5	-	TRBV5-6	TGTGCCAGCAGCTTGTCCGAGGGGACACTAAATCAGCCCCAGCATTTT	CASSLSEGTLNQPQHF
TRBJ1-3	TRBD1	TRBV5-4	TGTGCCAGCAGCTTTAAGGGGGCGCTTGGAAACACCATATATTTT	CASSFKGALGNTIYF
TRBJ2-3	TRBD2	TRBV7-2	TGTGCCAGCAGCTTAGCCCTCTGGCGGGGGGCTCTCACAGATACGCAGTATTTT	CASSLALWRGALTDTQYF
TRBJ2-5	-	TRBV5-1	TGCGCCAGCAGCGGCGACAACCAAGAGACCCAGTACTTC	CASSGDNQETQYF
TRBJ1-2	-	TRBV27	TGTGCCAGCAGTCGAAGACAGATAAACTATGGCTACACCTTC	CASSRRQINYGYTF
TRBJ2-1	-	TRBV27	TGTGCCAGCGGGTGGAGCTCCTACAATGAGCAGTTCTTC	CASGWSSYNEQFF
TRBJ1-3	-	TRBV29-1	TGCAGCGTTGGCGGCGGAGGGGAGGACACCATATATTTT	CSVGGGGEDTIYF